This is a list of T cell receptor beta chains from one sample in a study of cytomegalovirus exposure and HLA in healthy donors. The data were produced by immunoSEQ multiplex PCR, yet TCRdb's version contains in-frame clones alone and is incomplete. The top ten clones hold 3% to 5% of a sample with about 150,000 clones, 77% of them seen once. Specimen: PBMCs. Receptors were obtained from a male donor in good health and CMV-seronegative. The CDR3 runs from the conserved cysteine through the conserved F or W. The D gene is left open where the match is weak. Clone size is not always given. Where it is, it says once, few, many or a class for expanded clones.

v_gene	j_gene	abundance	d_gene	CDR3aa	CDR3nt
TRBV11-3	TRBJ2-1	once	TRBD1	CASSPGQGEGNEQFF	TGTGCCAGCTCCCCCGGACAGGGGGAGGGCAATGAGCAGTTCTTC
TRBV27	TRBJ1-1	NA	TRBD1	CASSERDRMNTEAFF	TGTGCCAGCAGTGAAAGGGACAGGATGAACACTGAAGCTTTCTTT
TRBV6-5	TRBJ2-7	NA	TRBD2	CASSWGGDEQYF	TGTGCCAGCAGTTGGGGGGGGGACGAGCAGTACTTC
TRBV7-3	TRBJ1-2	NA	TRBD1	CASSTGTGSNYGYTF	TGTGCCAGCAGCACGGGGACAGGCTCTAACTATGGCTACACCTTC
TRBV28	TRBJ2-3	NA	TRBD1	CASSPPSGGGSTDTQYF	TGTGCCAGCAGTCCCCCTTCAGGGGGCGGTAGCACAGATACGCAGTATTTT
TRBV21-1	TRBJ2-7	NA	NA	CASSKGTGTYEQYF	TGTGCCAGCAGCAAAGGGACAGGGACCTACGAGCAGTACTTC
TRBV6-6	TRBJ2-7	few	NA	CASSHPAGVDYEQYF	TGTGCCAGCAGTCACCCCGCAGGGGTGGACTACGAGCAGTACTTC
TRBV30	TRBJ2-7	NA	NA	CAWSPGISYEQYF	TGTGCCTGGAGCCCGGGAATTAGCTACGAGCAGTACTTC
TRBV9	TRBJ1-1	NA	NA	CASSVVVGRTEAFF	TGTGCCAGCAGCGTAGTGGTGGGGAGGACTGAAGCTTTCTTT
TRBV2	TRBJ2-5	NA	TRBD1	CASSVGQGKKETQYF	TGTGCCAGCAGTGTTGGACAGGGGAAAAAGGAGACCCAGTACTTC
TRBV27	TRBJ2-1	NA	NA	CASSLGLGGNNEQFF	TGTGCCAGCAGCCTAGGACTAGGGGGAAACAATGAGCAGTTCTTC
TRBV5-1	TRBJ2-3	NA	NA	CASSLDYTDTQYF	TGCGCCAGCAGCTTGGACTACACAGATACGCAGTATTTT
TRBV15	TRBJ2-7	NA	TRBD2	CATSRDSLAGDFHPYEQYF	TGTGCCACCAGCAGAGATTCCCTAGCGGGAGATTTTCACCCGTACGAGCAGTACTTC
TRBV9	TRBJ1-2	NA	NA	CASSRGLSDGYTF	TGTGCCAGCTCAAGGGGTCTCTCGGATGGCTACACCTTC
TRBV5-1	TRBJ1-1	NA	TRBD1	CASSQGQGFTEAFF	TGCGCCAGCAGCCAGGGACAGGGGTTCACTGAAGCTTTCTTT
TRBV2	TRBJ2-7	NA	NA	CAGSEPNEQYF	TGTGCCGGCAGTGAACCCAACGAGCAGTACTTC
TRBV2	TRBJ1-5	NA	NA	CASSEPSVRGQPQHF	TGTGCCAGCAGTGAACCCTCAGTTCGCGGTCAGCCCCAGCATTTT
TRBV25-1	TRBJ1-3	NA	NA	CASSPGGDGNTIYF	TGTGCCAGCAGTCCCGGGGGGGACGGAAACACCATATATTTT